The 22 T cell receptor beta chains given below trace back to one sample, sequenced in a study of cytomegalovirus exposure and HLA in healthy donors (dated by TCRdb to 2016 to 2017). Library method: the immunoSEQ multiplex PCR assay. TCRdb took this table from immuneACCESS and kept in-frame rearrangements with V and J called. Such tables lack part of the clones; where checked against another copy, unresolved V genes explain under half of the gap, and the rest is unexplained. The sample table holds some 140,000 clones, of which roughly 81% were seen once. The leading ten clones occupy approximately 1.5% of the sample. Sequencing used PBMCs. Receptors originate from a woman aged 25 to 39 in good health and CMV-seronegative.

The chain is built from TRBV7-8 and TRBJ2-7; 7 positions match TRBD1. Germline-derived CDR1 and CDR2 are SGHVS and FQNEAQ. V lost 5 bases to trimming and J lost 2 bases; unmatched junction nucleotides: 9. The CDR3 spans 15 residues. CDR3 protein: CASSARPGQPYEQYF. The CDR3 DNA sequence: TGTGCCAGCAGCGCTAGACCGGGACAGCCCTACGAGCAGTACTTC.

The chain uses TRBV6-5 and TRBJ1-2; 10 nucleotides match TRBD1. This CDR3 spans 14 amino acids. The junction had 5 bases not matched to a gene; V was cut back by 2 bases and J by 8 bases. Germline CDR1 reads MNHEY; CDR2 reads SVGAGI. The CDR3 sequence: CASSYGTGESGYTF. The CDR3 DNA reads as TGTGCCAGCAGTTACGGGACAGGGGAATCGGGCTACACCTTC.

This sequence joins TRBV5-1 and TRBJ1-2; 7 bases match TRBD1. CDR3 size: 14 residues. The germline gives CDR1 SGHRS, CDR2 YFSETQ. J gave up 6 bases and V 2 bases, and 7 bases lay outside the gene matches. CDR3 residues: CASSLLTGEDGYTF. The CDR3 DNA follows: TGCGCCAGCAGCTTACTCACAGGGGAAGATGGCTACACCTTC.

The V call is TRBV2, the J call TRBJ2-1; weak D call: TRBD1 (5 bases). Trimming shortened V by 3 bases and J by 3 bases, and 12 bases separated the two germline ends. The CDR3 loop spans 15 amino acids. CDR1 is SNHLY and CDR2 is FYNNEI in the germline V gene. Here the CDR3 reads CASSDGQGYYNEQFF. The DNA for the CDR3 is TGTGCCAGCAGTGATGGGCAGGGTTACTACAATGAGCAGTTCTTC. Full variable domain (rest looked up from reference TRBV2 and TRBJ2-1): EPEVTQTPSHQVTQMGQEVILRCVPISNHLYFYWYRQILGQKVEFLVSFYNNEISEKSEIFDDQFSVERPDGSNFTLKIRSTKLEDSAMYFCASSDGQGYYNEQFFGPGTRLTVL.

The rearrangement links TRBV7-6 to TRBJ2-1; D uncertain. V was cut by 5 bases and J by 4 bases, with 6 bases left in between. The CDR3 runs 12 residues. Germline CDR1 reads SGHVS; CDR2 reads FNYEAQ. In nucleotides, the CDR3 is TGTGCCAGCAGCCAGGAATACAATGAGCAGTTCTTC. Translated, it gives CASSQEYNEQFF.

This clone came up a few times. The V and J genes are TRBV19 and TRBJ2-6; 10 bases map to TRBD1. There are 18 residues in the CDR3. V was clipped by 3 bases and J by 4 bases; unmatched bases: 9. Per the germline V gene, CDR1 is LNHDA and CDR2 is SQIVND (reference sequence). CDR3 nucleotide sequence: TGTGCCAGTAGTATGTTTCGACAGGGGGCTTCGGGGGCCAACGTCCTGACTTTC. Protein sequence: CASSMFRQGASGANVLTF.

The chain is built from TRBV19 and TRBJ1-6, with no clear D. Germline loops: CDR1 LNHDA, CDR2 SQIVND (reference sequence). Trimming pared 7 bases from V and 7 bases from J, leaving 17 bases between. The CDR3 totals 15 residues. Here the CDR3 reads CASTSLGSGNSPLHF. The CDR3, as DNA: TGTGCCAGTACCTCTCTCGGGTCCGGGAATTCACCCCTCCACTTT.

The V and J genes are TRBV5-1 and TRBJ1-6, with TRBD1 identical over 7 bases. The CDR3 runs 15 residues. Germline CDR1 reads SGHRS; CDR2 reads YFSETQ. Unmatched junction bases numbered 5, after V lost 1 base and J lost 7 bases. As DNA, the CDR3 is TGCGCCAGCAGCTTGACCCGGGACAGCAATTCACCCCTCCACTTT. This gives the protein CASSLTRDSNSPLHF.

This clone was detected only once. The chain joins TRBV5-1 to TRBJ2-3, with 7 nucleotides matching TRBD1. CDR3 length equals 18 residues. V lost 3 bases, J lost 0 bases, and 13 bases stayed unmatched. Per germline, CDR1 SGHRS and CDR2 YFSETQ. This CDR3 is CASSSGQPNIQSTDTQYF. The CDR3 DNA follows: TGCGCCAGCAGCTCGGGACAGCCCAATATCCAAAGCACAGATACGCAGTATTTT.

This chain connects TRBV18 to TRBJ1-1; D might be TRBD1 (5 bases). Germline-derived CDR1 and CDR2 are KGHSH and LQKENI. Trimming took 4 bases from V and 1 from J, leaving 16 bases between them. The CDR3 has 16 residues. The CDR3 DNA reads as TGTGCCAGCTCACTCATAGGAGGGGTAGCGAACACTGAAGCTTTCTTT. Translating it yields CASSLIGGVANTEAFF.

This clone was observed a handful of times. The CDR3 is CAIRDRENSPLHF. The DNA of the CDR3 is TGTGCCATCAGGGACAGGGAAAATTCACCCCTCCACTTT. This sequence joins TRBV10-3 and TRBJ1-6; 8 nucleotides line up with TRBD1. From germline, CDR1 is ENHRY and CDR2 SYGVKD. V was clipped by 6 bases and J by 7 bases; unmatched bases: 2. CDR3 length: 13 amino acids.

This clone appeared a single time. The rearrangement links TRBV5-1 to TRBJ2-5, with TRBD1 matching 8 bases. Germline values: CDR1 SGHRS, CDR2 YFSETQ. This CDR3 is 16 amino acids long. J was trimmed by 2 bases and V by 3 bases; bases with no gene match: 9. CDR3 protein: CASSSWTGYYQETQYF. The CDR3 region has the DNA TGCGCCAGCAGCTCCTGGACAGGGTATTATCAAGAGACCCAGTACTTC.

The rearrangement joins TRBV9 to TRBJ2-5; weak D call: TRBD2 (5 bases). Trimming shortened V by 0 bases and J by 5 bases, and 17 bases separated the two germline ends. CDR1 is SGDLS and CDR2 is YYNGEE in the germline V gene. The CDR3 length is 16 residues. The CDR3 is CASSVAPPGGAETQYF. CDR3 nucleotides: TGTGCCAGCAGCGTAGCTCCTCCAGGAGGCGCGGAGACCCAGTACTTC.

The CDR3 sequence is CASSPALAGKRGEQFF. CDR3 sequence (DNA): TGTGCCAGCAGCCCAGCACTAGCGGGGAAACGGGGAGAGCAGTTCTTC. This chain joins TRBV5-6 and TRBJ2-1; 10 bases match TRBD2. Germline trimming cut 4 bases from V and 10 bases from J; bases unmatched to any gene: 14. Germline V CDR1 and CDR2: SGHDT, YYEEEE. The CDR3 loop spans 16 amino acids. The variable domain in full, with the rest retrieved from reference TRBV5-6 and TRBJ2-1, is DAGVTQSPTHLIKTRGQQVTLRCSPKSGHDTVSWYQQALGQGPQFIFQYYEEEERQRGNFPDRFSGHQFPNYSSELNVNALLLGDSALYLCASSPALAGKRGEQFFGPGTRLTVL.

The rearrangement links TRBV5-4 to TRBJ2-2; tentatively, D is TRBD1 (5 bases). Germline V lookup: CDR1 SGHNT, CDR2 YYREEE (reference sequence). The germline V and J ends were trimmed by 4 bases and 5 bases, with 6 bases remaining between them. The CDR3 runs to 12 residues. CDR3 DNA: TGTGCCAGCAGCAGGGGTACCGGGGAGCTGTTTTTT. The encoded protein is CASSRGTGELFF.

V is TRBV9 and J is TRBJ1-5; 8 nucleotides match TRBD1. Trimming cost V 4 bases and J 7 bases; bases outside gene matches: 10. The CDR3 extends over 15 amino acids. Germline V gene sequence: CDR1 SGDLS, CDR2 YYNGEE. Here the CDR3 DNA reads TGTGCCAGCAGCCTCGATGACAGGGGTGACCAGCCCCAGCATTTT. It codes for CASSLDDRGDQPQHF.

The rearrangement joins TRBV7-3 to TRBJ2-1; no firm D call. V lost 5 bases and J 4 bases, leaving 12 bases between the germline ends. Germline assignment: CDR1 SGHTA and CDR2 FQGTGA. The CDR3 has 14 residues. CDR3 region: CASSERPGYNEQFF. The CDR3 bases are TGTGCCAGCAGCGAACGGCCAGGTTACAATGAGCAGTTCTTC.

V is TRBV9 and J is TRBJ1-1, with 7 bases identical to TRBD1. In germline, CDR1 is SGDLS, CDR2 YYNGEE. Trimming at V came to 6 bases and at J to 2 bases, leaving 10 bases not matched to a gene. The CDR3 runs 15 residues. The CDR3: CASTPGDRENTEAFF. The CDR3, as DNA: TGTGCCAGCACCCCCGGTGACAGGGAAAACACTGAAGCTTTCTTT. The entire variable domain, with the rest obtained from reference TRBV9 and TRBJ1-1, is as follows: DSGVTQTPKHLITATGQRVTLRCSPRSGDLSVYWYQQSLDQGLQFLIQYYNGEERAKGNILERFSAQQFPDLHSELNLSSLELGDSALYFCASTPGDRENTEAFFGQGTRLTVV.

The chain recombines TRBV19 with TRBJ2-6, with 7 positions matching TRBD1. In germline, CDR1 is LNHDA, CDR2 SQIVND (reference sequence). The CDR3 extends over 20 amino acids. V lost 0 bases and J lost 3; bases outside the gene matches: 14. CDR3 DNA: TGTGCCAGTAGTATAGATCCCCCCCTCCGACAGGGCCGTGGGGCCAACGTCCTGACTTTC. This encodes CASSIDPPLRQGRGANVLTF. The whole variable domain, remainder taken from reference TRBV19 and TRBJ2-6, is DGGITQSPKYLFRKEGQNVTLSCEQNLNHDAMYWYRQDPGQGLRLIYYSQIVNDFQKGDIAEGYSVSREKKESFPLTVTSAQKNPTAFYLCASSIDPPLRQGRGANVLTFGAGSRLTVL.

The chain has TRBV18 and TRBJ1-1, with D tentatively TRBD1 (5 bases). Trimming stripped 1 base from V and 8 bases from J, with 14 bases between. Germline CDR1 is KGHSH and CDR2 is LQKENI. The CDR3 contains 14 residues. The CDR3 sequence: CASSPLVGQGEAFF. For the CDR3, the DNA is TGTGCCAGCTCACCACTGGTGGGGCAGGGAGAAGCTTTCTTT. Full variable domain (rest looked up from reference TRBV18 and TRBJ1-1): NAGVMQNPRHLVRRRGQEARLRCSPMKGHSHVYWYRQLPEEGLKFMVYLQKENIIDESGMPKERFSAEFPKEGPSILRIQQVVRGDSAAYFCASSPLVGQGEAFFGQGTRLTVV.

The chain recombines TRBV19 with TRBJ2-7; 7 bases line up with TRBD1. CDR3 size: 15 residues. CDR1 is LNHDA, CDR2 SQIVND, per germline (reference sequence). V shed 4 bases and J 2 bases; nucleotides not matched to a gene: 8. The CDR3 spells CASSSPRDSAYEQYF. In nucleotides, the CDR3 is TGTGCCAGTAGTAGCCCCCGGGACAGTGCCTACGAGCAGTACTTC.

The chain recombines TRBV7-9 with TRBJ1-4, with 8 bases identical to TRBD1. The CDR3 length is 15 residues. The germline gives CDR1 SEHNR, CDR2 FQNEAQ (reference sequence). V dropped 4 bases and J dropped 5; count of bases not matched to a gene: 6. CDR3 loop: CASSWNRGGNEKLFF. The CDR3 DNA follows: TGTGCCAGCAGCTGGAACAGGGGGGGGAATGAAAAACTGTTTTTT.